This note documents a single TCR beta chain sequence. This CDR3 is built from 15 residues. The germline V gene encodes CDR1 SGHTA and CDR2 FQGTGA. The junction had 14 bases not matched to a gene; V was cut back by 5 bases and J by 10 bases. The assay was immunoSEQ multiplex PCR, and TCRdb's table has in-frame clones only and misses some. The sample records roughly 200,000 clones, 88% being singletons. This sample is drawn from a study of blood T cell repertoires in COVID-19. The study assigned cohorts using participant-reported clinical history. The clonotype was recovered from a woman in her 30s who had recovered from COVID-19. This chain connects TRBV7-3 to TRBJ2-1; 7 nucleotides match TRBD2. Sequencing was carried out using PBMCs or T cells enriched from blood (not recorded which). In DNA form, the CDR3 reads TGTGCCAGCAGCCCAACTAGCGTGGGCATTCAGGAGCAGTTCTTC. It codes for CASSPTSVGIQEQFF.